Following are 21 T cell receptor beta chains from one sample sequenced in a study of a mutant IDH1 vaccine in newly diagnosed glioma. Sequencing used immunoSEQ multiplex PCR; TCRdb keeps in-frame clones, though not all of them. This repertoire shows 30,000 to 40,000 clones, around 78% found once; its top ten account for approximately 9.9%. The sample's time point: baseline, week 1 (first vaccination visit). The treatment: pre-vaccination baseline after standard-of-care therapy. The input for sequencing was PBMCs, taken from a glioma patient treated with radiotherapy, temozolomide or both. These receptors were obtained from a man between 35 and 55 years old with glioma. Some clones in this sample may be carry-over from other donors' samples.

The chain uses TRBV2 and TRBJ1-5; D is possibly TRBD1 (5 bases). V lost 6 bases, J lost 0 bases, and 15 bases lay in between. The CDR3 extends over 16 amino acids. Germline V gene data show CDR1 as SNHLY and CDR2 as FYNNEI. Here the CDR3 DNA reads TGTGCCAGCAGCGTTTCAGACAGTTATAGCAATCAGCCCCAGCATTTT. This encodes CASSVSDSYSNQPQHF.

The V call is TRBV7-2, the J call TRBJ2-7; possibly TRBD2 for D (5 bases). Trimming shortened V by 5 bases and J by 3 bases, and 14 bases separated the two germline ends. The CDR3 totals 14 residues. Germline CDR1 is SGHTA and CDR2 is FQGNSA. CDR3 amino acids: CASSRIQEVYEQYF. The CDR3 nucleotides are TGTGCCAGCAGCCGGATTCAGGAGGTCTACGAGCAGTACTTC.

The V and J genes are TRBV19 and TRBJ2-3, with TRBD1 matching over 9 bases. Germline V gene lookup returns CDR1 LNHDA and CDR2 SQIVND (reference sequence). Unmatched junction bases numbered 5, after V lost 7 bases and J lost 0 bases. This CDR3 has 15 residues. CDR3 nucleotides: TGTGCCAGTAAAGGGACAGGGCGAAGCACAGATACGCAGTATTTT. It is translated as CASKGTGRSTDTQYF.

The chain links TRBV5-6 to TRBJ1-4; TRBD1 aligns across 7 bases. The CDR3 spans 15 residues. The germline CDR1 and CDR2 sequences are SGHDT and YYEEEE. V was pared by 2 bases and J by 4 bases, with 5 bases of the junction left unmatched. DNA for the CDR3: TGTGCCAGCAGCTTAGGGACAGCCGTTAATGAAAAACTGTTTTTT. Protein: CASSLGTAVNEKLFF.

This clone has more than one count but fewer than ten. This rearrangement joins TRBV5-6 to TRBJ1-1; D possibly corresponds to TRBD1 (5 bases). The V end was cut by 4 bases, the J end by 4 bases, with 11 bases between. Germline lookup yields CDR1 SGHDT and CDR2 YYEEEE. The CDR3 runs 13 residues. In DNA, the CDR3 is TGTGCCAGCAGCAGGACACGGCTCACTGAAGCTTTCTTT. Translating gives CASSRTRLTEAFF.

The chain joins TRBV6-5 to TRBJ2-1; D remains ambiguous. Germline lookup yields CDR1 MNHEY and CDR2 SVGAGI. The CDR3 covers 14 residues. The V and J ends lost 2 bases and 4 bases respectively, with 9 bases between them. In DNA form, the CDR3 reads TGTGCCAGCAGTTACCGGACCGTATACAATGAGCAGTTCTTC. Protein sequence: CASSYRTVYNEQFF.

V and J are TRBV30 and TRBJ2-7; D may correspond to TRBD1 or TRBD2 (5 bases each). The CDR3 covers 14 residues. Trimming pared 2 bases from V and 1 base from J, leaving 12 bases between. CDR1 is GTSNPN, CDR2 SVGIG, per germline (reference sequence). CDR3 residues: CAWSRFGASYEQYF. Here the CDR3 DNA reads TGTGCCTGGAGTCGGTTCGGGGCGTCCTACGAGCAGTACTTC.

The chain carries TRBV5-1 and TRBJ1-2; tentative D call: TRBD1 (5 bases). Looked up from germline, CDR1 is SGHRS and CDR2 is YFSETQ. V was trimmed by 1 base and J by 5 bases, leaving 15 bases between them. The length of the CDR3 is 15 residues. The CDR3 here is CASSLSISGAYGYTF. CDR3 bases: TGCGCCAGCAGCTTGAGTATTAGCGGGGCATATGGCTACACCTTC.

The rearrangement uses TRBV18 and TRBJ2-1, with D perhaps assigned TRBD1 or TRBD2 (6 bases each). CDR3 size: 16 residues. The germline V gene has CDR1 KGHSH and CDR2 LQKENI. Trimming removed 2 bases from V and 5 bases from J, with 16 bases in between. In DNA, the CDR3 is TGTGCCAGCTCACCAACTAGTGGGGGGCCCCACAATGAGCAGTTCTTC. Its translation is CASSPTSGGPHNEQFF.

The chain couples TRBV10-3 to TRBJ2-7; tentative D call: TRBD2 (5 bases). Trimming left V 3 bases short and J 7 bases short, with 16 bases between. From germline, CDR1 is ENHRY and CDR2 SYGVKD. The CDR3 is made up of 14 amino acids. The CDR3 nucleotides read TGTGCCATCAGTGACCCGAGGGTAAGCGTTGAGCAGTACTTC. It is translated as CAISDPRVSVEQYF.

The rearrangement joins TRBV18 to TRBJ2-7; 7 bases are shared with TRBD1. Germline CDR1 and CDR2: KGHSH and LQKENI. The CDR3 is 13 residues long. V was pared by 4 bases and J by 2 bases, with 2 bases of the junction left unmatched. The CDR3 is CASSQGQTYEQYF. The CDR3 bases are TGTGCCAGCTCACAGGGACAGACCTACGAGCAGTACTTC.

Here the CDR3 DNA reads TGTGCCAGCAGTTTCCTCGGACAGGGCCAAGAGACCCAGTACTTC. This gives the protein CASSFLGQGQETQYF. The chain links TRBV6-5 to TRBJ2-5; 8 nucleotides line up with TRBD1. Germline V lookup: CDR1 MNHEY, CDR2 SVGAGI. After removal of 4 bases from V and 1 base from J, the junction contained 5 bases not matched to a gene. This CDR3 region has 15 residues.

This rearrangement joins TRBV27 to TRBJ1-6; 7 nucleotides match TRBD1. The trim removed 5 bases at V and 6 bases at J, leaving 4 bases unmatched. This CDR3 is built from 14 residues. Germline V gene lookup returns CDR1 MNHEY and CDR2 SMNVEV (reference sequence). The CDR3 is CASSPGTANSPLHF. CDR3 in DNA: TGTGCCAGCAGTCCCGGGACAGCTAATTCACCCCTCCACTTT.

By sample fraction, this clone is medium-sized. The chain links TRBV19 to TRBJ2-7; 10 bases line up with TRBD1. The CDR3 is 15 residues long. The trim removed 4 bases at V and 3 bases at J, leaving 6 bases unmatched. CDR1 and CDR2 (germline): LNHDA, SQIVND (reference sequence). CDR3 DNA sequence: TGTGCCAGTAGTAATCCGGGACAGGGGAGCTACGAGCAGTACTTC. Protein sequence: CASSNPGQGSYEQYF.

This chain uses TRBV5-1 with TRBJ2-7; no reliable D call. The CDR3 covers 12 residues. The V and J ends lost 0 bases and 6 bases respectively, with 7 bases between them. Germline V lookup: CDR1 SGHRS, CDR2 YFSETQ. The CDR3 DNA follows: TGCGCCAGCAGCTTGGCTAGTACCGAGCAGTACTTC. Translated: CASSLASTEQYF.

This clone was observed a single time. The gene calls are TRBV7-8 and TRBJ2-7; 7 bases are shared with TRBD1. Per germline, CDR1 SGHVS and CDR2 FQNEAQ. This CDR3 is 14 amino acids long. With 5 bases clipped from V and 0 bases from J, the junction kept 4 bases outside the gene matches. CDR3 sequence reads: CASSTRQGSYEQYF. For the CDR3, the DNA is TGTGCCAGCAGCACCCGACAGGGCTCCTACGAGCAGTACTTC.

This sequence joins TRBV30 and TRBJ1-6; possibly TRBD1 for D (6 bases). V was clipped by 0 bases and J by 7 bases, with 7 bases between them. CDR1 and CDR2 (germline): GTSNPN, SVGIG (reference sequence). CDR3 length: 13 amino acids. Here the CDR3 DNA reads TGTGCCTGGAGTGTACAGGGCAATTCACCCCTCCACTTT. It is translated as CAWSVQGNSPLHF.

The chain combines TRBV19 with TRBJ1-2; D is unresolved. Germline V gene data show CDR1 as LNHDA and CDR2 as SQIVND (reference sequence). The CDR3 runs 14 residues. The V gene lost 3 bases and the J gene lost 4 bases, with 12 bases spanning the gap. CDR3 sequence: CASSISDGSYGYTF. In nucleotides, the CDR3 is TGTGCCAGTAGTATTTCGGACGGGTCCTATGGCTACACCTTC. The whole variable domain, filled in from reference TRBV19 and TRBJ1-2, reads DGGITQSPKYLFRKEGQNVTLSCEQNLNHDAMYWYRQDPGQGLRLIYYSQIVNDFQKGDIAEGYSVSREKKESFPLTVTSAQKNPTAFYLCASSISDGSYGYTFGSGTRLTVV.

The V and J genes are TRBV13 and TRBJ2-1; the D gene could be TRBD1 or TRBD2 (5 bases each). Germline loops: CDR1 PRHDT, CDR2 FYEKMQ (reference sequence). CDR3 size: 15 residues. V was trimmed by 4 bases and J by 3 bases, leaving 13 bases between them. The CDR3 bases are TGTGCCAGCAGCTCTTACGGGGCTGGCTACAATGAGCAGTTCTTC. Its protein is CASSSYGAGYNEQFF.

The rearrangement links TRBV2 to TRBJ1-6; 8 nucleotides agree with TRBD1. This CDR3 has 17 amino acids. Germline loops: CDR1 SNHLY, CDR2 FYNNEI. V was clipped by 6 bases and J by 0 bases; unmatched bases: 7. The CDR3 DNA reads TGTGCCAGCAGCACCTCGGGACAGGTCTCCTATAATTCACCCCTCCACTTT. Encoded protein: CASSTSGQVSYNSPLHF.

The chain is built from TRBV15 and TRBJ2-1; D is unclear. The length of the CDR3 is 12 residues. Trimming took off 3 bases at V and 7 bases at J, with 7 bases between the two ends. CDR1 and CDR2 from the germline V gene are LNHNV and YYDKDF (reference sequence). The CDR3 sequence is CATSRGWNEQFF. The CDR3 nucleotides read TGTGCCACCAGCAGGGGGTGGAATGAGCAGTTCTTC.